These 7 T cell receptor beta chains originate from one sample sequenced in a study of T cells in Graves' hyperthyroidism and ophthalmopathy (dated by TCRdb to about 2019). Library creation used multiplex PCR. Sequencing was performed on an Illumina HiSeq 2000. TCR beta CDR3 regions were amplified from RNA transcripts. The first round of RT-PCR for the TCR CDR3 was performed with the HTBI primer set and the Qiagen OneStep RT-PCR kit. The public sequencing data were trimmed at Q25 with fastp and processed into clonotypes with MiXCR by TCRdb, which kept only in-frame beta chains. When rows share a CDR3 protein, they turn into one entry using the most common DNA and genes. Here the sample has about 400,000 distinct CDR3 sequences; over 12% occur a single time. The top ten clones comprise about 13% of the sample. The sample consisted of blood. These receptors all come from a young man with Graves' ophthalmopathy.

This clonotype was recorded many times. This sequence joins TRBV30 and TRBJ1-5; 7 bases fit TRBD1. The CDR3 runs to 13 residues. The germline V gene encodes CDR1 GTSNPN and CDR2 SVGIG (reference sequence). J gave up 4 bases and V 2 bases, and 2 bases lay outside the gene matches. The CDR3 region has the DNA TGTGCCTGGAGTCCAGGGGGAAATCAGCCCCAGCATTTT. Protein: CAWSPGGNQPQHF.

This clonotype has at least ten counts. V is TRBV12-3 or TRBV12-4 and J is TRBJ1-4; TRBD1 is a possible D gene (5 bases). CDR3 length equals 17 residues. Trimming removed 2 bases from V and 0 bases from J, with 13 bases in between. DNA for the CDR3: TGTGCCAGCAGTTTATTGGGTCGGACACCAACTAATGAAAAACTGTTTTTT. Translated: CASSLLGRTPTNEKLFF.

This clonotype showed up many times. The chain couples TRBV18 to TRBJ2-7; TRBD1 matches at 7 bases. V gave up 1 base and J gave up 3 bases; unmatched junction bases: 3. The CDR3 has 14 amino acids. Germline V gene data show CDR1 as KGHSH and CDR2 as LQKENI. As DNA, the CDR3 is TGTGCCAGCTCACCACGGCAGGGGGTCTACGAGCAGTACTTC. Protein sequence: CASSPRQGVYEQYF.

This clonotype was recorded many times. The V call is TRBV6-5, the J call TRBJ1-2, with a tentative D call TRBD1 (5 bases). This CDR3 contains 15 residues. V was clipped by 1 base and J by 4 bases, with 13 bases between them. Germline V gene lookup returns CDR1 MNHEY and CDR2 SVGAGI. This CDR3 reads CASSYYWGGPYGYTF. The CDR3 region has the DNA TGTGCCAGCAGTTACTATTGGGGGGGACCCTATGGCTACACCTTC.

This clonotype was seen many times. V is TRBV28 and J is TRBJ2-3; no definite D call. V was clipped by 4 bases and J by 0 bases, with 8 bases between them. The V gene's germline CDR1 is MDHEN and CDR2 SYDVKM. This CDR3 has 14 amino acids. CDR3 region: CASSSQPSTDTQYF. CDR3 bases: TGTGCCAGCAGTTCCCAGCCTAGCACAGATACGCAGTATTTT. Based on the CDR3 plus reference TRBV28 and TRBJ2-3, the full variable domain is DVKVTQSSRYLVKRTGEKVFLECVQDMDHENMFWYRQDPGLGLRLIYFSYDVKMKEKGDIPEGYSVSREKKERFSLILESASTNQTSMYLCASSSQPSTDTQYFGPGTRLTVL.

This clonotype was counted ten times or more. V is TRBV29-1 and J is TRBJ2-3, with TRBD2 identical over 10 bases. Germline V gene sequence: CDR1 SQVTM, CDR2 ANQGSEA. This CDR3 comprises 16 residues. The V segment lost 3 bases and the J segment 1 base; nucleotides outside the gene matches: 7. CDR3 sequence reads: CSVDPPSGSGTDTQYF. In DNA, the CDR3 is TGCAGCGTTGATCCCCCTAGCGGGAGCGGCACAGATACGCAGTATTTT.

This clonotype has ten or more counts. The rearrangement uses TRBV5-1 and TRBJ2-3; D is ambiguous. CDR1 and CDR2 (germline): SGHRS, YFSETQ. This CDR3 is 14 amino acids long. V lost 0 bases, J lost 10 bases, and 15 bases lay in between. Here the CDR3 reads CASSLGDLPLSQYF. The DNA for the CDR3 is TGCGCCAGCAGCTTGGGAGACTTGCCACTTTCGCAGTATTTT. Full variable domain (remainder filled in from reference TRBV5-1 and TRBJ2-3): KAGVTQTPRYLIKTRGQQVTLSCSPISGHRSVSWYQQTPGQGLQFLFEYFSETQRNKGNFPGRFSGRQFSNSRSEMNVSTLELGDSALYLCASSLGDLPLSQYFGPGTRLTVL.